The 12 T cell receptor beta chains presented below share a single source sample, sequenced in a study of blood T cell repertoires in COVID-19. Clones were read by immunoSEQ multiplex PCR, and TCRdb kept only the in-frame ones, dropping some. The sample has roughly 170,000 clones; approximately 86% are singletons. Input material: peripheral blood. The receptors shown here come from a man in his sixties who had recovered from COVID-19.

This chain links TRBV6-5 with TRBJ2-7; D is possibly TRBD2 (6 bases). This CDR3 spans 14 amino acids. From germline, CDR1 is MNHEY and CDR2 SVGAGI. V was pared by 0 bases and J by 2 bases, with 8 bases between. CDR3 amino acids: CASSYSTGAYEQYF. Here the CDR3 DNA reads TGTGCCAGCAGTTACTCCACGGGGGCCTACGAGCAGTACTTC.

The genes are TRBV3-1 (or the pseudogene TRBV3-2) and TRBJ2-7; 9 nucleotides agree with TRBD1. V lost 3 bases and J lost 4; bases outside the gene matches: 1. Germline CDR1 and CDR2: LGHDT and YNNKEL (reference sequence). The CDR3 runs to 13 residues. In DNA form, the CDR3 reads TGTGCCAGCAGCCAGGGACAGGGATACGAGCAGTACTTC. Amino acids: CASSQGQGYEQYF.

This clone showed up just once. The chain combines TRBV19 with TRBJ2-7, with TRBD1 matching over 8 bases. Germline V gene lookup returns CDR1 LNHDA and CDR2 SQIVND (reference sequence). V gave up 3 bases and J gave up 6 bases; unmatched junction bases: 10. This CDR3 is built from 15 residues. Written as DNA, the CDR3 is TGTGCCAGTAGTATGTTATACAGGGGGTCGGGCGAGCAGTACTTC. This codes for CASSMLYRGSGEQYF.

The V gene is TRBV2, the J gene TRBJ1-5; tentative D call: TRBD1 (6 bases). Germline V lookup: CDR1 SNHLY, CDR2 FYNNEI. Trimming removed 0 bases from V and 7 bases from J, with 10 bases in between. The CDR3 has 14 amino acids. This chain's CDR3 is CASSEALQGQPQHF. The DNA for the CDR3 is TGTGCCAGCAGTGAAGCGCTTCAGGGGCAGCCCCAGCATTTT.

This clone has a handful of counts. The chain recombines TRBV7-9 with TRBJ1-2; TRBD1 matches at 7 bases. In germline, CDR1 is SEHNR, CDR2 FQNEAQ (reference sequence). With 1 base clipped from V and 4 bases from J, the junction kept 3 bases outside the gene matches. The CDR3 runs to 14 residues. DNA of the CDR3: TGTGCCAGCAGCTTAGGAGGGACAGTCTATGGCTACACCTTC. Its translation is CASSLGGTVYGYTF.

This chain joins TRBV2 and TRBJ1-6, with 10 bases fitting TRBD1. This CDR3 is 15 amino acids long. The junction had 5 bases not matched to a gene; V was cut back by 7 bases and J by 5 bases. Germline V gene data show CDR1 as SNHLY and CDR2 as FYNNEI. The CDR3 is CASIPGQGNNSPLHF. The CDR3 DNA reads TGTGCCAGCATCCCGGGACAGGGGAATAATTCACCCCTCCACTTT. Variable domain in full (rest from reference TRBV2 and TRBJ1-6): EPEVTQTPSHQVTQMGQEVILRCVPISNHLYFYWYRQILGQKVEFLVSFYNNEISEKSEIFDDQFSVERPDGSNFTLKIRSTKLEDSAMYFCASIPGQGNNSPLHFGNGTRLTVT.

This chain links TRBV28 with TRBJ1-2; D unclear. CDR1 MDHEN and CDR2 SYDVKM come from the germline V gene. Trimming took 4 bases from V and 4 from J, leaving 16 bases between them. CDR3 length: 15 amino acids. CDR3 nucleotides: TGTGCCAGCAGTTCATCCGACGAGGGAAGCTATGGCTACACCTTC. Protein sequence: CASSSSDEGSYGYTF.

This clone showed up just once. The genes are TRBV10-3 and TRBJ2-3; D is ambiguous. Germline V gives CDR1 ENHRY, CDR2 SYGVKD. The CDR3 covers 15 residues. The V end lost 3 bases, the J end lost 4 bases, and 14 bases lay between the germline ends. The CDR3 DNA is TGTGCCATCAGTGACCCCCGAGGAGTCGCAGATACGCAGTATTTT. This gives the protein CAISDPRGVADTQYF.

The V and J genes are TRBV19 and TRBJ1-2, with 8 bases lining up with TRBD1. The CDR3 loop spans 15 amino acids. V dropped 5 bases and J dropped 4; count of bases not matched to a gene: 9. Looked up from germline, CDR1 is LNHDA and CDR2 is SQIVND (reference sequence). The CDR3 DNA follows: TGTGCCAGTAGTCCCACCCGGACAGGGTCCTATGGCTACACCTTC. It specifies CASSPTRTGSYGYTF.

The chain links TRBV27 to TRBJ2-4, with TRBD1 as a possible D gene (6 bases). Germline lookup yields CDR1 MNHEY and CDR2 SMNVEV (reference sequence). The CDR3 is 14 amino acids. V was pared by 5 bases and J by 8 bases, with 16 bases between. CDR3 sequence (DNA): TGTGCCAGCAGTCCTCTCAGGGGTGGGCACATTCAGTACTTC. Translating gives CASSPLRGGHIQYF.

This chain connects TRBV24-1 to TRBJ2-5, with TRBD1 matching 10 bases. Per germline, CDR1 KGHDR and CDR2 SFDVKD. The V gene end was trimmed by 3 bases and the J gene end by 4 bases; junction bases not matched to a gene: 4. The CDR3 has 15 amino acids. The CDR3: CATSDRTGGIETQYF. The CDR3 DNA is TGTGCCACCAGTGATAGGACAGGGGGGATAGAGACCCAGTACTTC.

With respect to this clone: At the DNA level, this CDR3 is encoded by other sequences in the same sample as well. The genes are TRBV7-2 and TRBJ2-7; D possibly corresponds to TRBD1 (6 bases). V lost 5 bases, J lost 1 base, and 12 bases lay in between. Germline CDR1 reads SGHTA; CDR2 reads FQGNSA. The CDR3 sequence is 14 residues long. The DNA for the CDR3 is TGTGCCAGCAGCCCCGACAGGTCGTCCTACGAGCAGTACTTC. This sequence encodes CASSPDRSSYEQYF.